Below, 6 T cell receptor delta chains from the same sample are listed, as sequenced in a study of gamma-delta chains in newborns, infants, children. TCRdb reanalyzed the reads using CATT. The top ten clones hold roughly a tenth of a sample with 2,500 to 3,500 delta-chain clones, around 42% of them seen once. This sample comprised blood, obtained at baseline. Source of these receptors: a child who received the measles vaccine.

On this clone: Its ends do not fully match the called genes, so a read error is possible. The V gene is TRDV1, the J gene TRDJ1, with 7 bases fitting TRDD3. The CDR3 is 21 residues long. From germline, CDR1 is TSWWSYY and CDR2 QGS. The CDR3 DNA reads TGTGCTCCTGGGGAACTAGACCCCTCACCCTACAGTCTGGGGGACACCGATAAACTCATCTTT. Its translation: CAPGELDPSPYSLGDTDKLIF.

The CDR3 DNA follows: TGTGCAGCAACCACCCACAAATACTGGGGGCCTCCTAAGTACACCGATAAACTCATCTTT. As protein: CAATTHKYWGPPKYTDKLIF. The genes are TRAV29/DV5 and TRDJ1, with TRDD3 identical over 8 bases. V trimming: 3 bases; J trimming: 0 bases; junction bases outside the gene matches: 22. Germline assignment: CDR1 NSMFDY and CDR2 ISSIKDK. CDR3 length equals 20 residues.

In this sample, this clone turned up a few times. The chain links TRDV1 to TRDJ1; TRDD3 matches 9 bases. The CDR3 is made up of 20 amino acids. V lost 4 bases and J lost 0; bases outside the gene matches: 18. The germline V gene has CDR1 TSWWSYY and CDR2 QGS. The CDR3 nucleotides are TGTGCTCTTGGGGTTCCCTCCCTGACTGGGGGACCTACGTACACCGATAAACTCATCTTT. Encoded protein: CALGVPSLTGGPTYTDKLIF.

This clone was counted between two and nine times. The CDR3 sequence: CALGELPFLFTGGYSDKLIF. In DNA, the CDR3 is TGTGCTCTTGGGGAACTCCCCTTCCTGTTTACTGGGGGATACAGCGATAAACTCATCTTT. The chain uses TRDV1 and TRDJ1, with 12 positions matching TRDD3. This CDR3 comprises 20 residues. J was trimmed by 4 bases and V by 0 bases; bases with no gene match: 15. The germline V gene has CDR1 TSWWSYY and CDR2 QGS.

The J gene is TRDJ1, the V gene TRDV3, with D possibly being TRDD3 (5 bases). Trimming left V 2 bases short and J 2 bases short, with 30 bases between. Germline V gene data show CDR1 as TVYSNPD and CDR2 as GDNSRS (reference sequence). There are 19 residues in the CDR3. CDR3 residues: CAFGVGWGYSRPTTDKLIF. The CDR3 DNA reads TGTGCCTTTGGTGTGGGATGGGGTTATTCCCGCCCCACAACCGATAAACTCATCTTT. The full variable domain, in which reference TRDV3 and TRDJ1 provide the parts outside the CDR3, is CDKVTQSSPDQTVASGSEVVLLCTYDTVYSNPDLFWYRIRPDYSFQFVFYGDNSRSEGADFTQGRFSVKHILTQKAFHLVISPVRTEDSATYYCAFGVGWGYSRPTTDKLIFGKGTRVTVEP.

A single count supports this clone. This clone may be a read error of a much larger clone one base away. The sample has other DNA sequences that encode this CDR3 too. The DNA for the CDR3 is TGTGCTCTCGGGCGGATCCCTTTCTTATACCATCGTGAGTTCCGCAGGGCGTACACCGATAAACTCATCTTT. The encoded protein is CALGRIPFLYHREFRRAYTDKLIF. V is TRDV1 and J is TRDJ1; D uncertain. In germline, CDR1 is TSWWSYY, CDR2 QGS. Trimming took 9 bases from V and 0 from J, leaving 44 bases between them. The CDR3 totals 24 residues.